The 4 T cell receptor beta chains listed next were all sequenced from one sample in a study of neurological immune-mediated disorders. TCRdb analysed the 5' RACE reads with MiXCR anew, one entry per CDR3 protein. The sample has about 49,000 distinct CDR3 sequences; roughly 14% are singletons. Documented time point: longitudinal time-point 2. The sample comprised PBMCs. The receptor set was obtained from a male donor with HTLV-1-associated myelopathy (HAM/TSP).

This clonotype was picked up many times. V gene TRBV20-1 combines with J gene TRBJ1-3, with 7 positions matching TRBD1. V gave up 5 bases and J gave up 2 bases; unmatched junction bases: 6. There are 14 residues in the CDR3. The V gene's germline CDR1 is DFQATT and CDR2 SNEGSKA (reference sequence). CDR3 region: CSAVDRRTGNTIYF. CDR3 DNA: TGCAGTGCTGTGGACAGGAGGACTGGAAACACCATATATTTT.

This clonotype was counted at least ten times. The genes are TRBV15 and TRBJ2-7; D perhaps matches TRBD2 (6 bases). V was shortened by 1 base and J by 2 bases, with 9 bases between the two germline ends. The CDR3 length is 14 residues. The V gene's germline CDR1 is LNHNV and CDR2 YYDKDF (reference sequence). The CDR3, as DNA: TGTGCCACCAGCAGAGCGGCGGGAACCTACGAGCAGTACTTC. Protein: CATSRAAGTYEQYF.

This clonotype was counted ten times or more. This rearrangement joins TRBV20-1 to TRBJ2-2; the D gene is possibly TRBD1 (6 bases). V was pared by 6 bases and J by 3 bases, with 20 bases between. This CDR3 has 16 residues. In germline, CDR1 is DFQATT, CDR2 SNEGSKA (reference sequence). CDR3 amino acids: CSAIPARGWDTGELFF. The CDR3 nucleotides are TGCAGTGCGATCCCAGCCAGGGGTTGGGACACCGGGGAGCTGTTTTTT.

This clonotype was found many times. The V and J genes are TRBV15 and TRBJ1-1; D unclear. The V gene's germline CDR1 is LNHNV and CDR2 YYDKDF (reference sequence). The CDR3 totals 15 residues. Trimming left V 3 bases short and J 0 bases short, with 11 bases between. The CDR3 nucleotides are TGTGCCACCAGCAGCGTCGAGTTGATGAACACTGAAGCTTTCTTT. Translation: CATSSVELMNTEAFF.